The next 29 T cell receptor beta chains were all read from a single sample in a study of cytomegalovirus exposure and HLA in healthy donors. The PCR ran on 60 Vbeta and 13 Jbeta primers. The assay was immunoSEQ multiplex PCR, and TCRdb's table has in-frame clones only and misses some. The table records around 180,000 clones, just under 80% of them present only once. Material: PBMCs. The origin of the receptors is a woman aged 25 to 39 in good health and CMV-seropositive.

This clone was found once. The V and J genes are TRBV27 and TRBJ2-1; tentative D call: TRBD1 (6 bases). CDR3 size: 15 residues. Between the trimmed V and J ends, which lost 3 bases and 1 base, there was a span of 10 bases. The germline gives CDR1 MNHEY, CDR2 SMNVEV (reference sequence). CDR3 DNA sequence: TGTGCCAGCAGTTTCAGTAGGGGGTCCTACAATGAGCAGTTCTTC. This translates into CASSFSRGSYNEQFF.

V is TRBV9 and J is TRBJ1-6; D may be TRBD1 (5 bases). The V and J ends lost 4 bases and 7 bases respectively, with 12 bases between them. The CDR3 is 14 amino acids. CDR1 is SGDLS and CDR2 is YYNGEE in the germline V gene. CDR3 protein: CASSQTRQNSPLHF. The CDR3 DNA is TGTGCCAGCAGCCAAACCAGACAGAATTCACCCCTCCACTTT.

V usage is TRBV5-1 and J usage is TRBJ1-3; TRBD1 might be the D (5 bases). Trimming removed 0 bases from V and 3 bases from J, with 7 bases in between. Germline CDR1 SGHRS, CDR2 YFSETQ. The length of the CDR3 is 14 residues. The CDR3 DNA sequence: TGCGCCAGCAGCTTGGCAGGGAATGGAAACACCATATATTTT. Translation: CASSLAGNGNTIYF.

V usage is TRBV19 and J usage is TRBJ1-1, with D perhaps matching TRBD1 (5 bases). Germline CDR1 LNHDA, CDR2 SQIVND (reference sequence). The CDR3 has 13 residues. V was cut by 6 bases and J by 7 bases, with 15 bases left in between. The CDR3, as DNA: TGTGCCAGTAGCACCCGACCGACAGATGAAGCTTTCTTT. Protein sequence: CASSTRPTDEAFF.

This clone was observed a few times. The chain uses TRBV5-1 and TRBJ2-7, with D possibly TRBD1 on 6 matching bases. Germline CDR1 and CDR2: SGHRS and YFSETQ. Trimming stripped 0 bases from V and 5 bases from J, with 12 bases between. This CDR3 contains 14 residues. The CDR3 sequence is CASSLEGVPNEQYF. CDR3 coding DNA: TGCGCCAGCAGCTTGGAGGGGGTACCTAACGAGCAGTACTTC.

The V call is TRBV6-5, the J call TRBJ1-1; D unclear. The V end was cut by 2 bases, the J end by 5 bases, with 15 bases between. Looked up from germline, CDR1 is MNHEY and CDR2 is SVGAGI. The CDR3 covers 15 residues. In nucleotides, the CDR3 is TGTGCCAGCAGTTACGAGGGTGGAGGTTCGACTGAAGCTTTCTTT. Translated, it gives CASSYEGGGSTEAFF.

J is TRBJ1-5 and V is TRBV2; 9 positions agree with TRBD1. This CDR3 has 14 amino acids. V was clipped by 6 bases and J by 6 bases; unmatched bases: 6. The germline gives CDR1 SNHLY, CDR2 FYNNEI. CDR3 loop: CASRDRGLGQPQHF. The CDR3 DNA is TGTGCCAGCAGGGACAGGGGTTTGGGTCAGCCCCAGCATTTT. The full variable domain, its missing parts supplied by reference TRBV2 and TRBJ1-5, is EPEVTQTPSHQVTQMGQEVILRCVPISNHLYFYWYRQILGQKVEFLVSFYNNEISEKSEIFDDQFSVERPDGSNFTLKIRSTKLEDSAMYFCASRDRGLGQPQHFGDGTRLSIL.

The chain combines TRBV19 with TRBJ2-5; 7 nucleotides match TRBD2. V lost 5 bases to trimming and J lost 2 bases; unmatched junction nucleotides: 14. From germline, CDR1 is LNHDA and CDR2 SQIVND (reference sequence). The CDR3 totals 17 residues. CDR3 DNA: TGTGCCAGTAGTGGCGAGGAGCGGGGACCCTTACAAGAGACCCAGTACTTC. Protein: CASSGEERGPLQETQYF.

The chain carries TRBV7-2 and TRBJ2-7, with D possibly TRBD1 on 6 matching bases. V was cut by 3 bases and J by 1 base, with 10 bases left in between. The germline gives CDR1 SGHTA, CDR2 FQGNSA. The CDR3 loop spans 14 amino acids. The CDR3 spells CASSFDRYSYEQYF. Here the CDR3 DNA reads TGTGCCAGCAGCTTCGACAGGTATTCCTACGAGCAGTACTTC.

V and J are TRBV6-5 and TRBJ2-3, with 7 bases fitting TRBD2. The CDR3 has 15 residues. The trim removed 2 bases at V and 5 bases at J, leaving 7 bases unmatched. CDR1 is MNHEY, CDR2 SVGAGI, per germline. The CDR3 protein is CASSYDPWGGDTQYF. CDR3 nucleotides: TGTGCCAGCAGTTACGACCCTTGGGGGGGAGATACGCAGTATTTT.

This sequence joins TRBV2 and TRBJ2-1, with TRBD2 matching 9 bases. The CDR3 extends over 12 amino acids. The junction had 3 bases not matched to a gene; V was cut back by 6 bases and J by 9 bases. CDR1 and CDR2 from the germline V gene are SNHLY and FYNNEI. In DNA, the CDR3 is TGTGCCAGCAGCCCTAGCGGGGTTGAGCAGTTCTTC. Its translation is CASSPSGVEQFF.

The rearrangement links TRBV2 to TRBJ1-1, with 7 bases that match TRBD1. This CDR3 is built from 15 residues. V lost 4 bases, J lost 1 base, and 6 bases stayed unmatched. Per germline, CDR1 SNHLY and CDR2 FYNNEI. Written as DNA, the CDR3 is TGTGCCAGCAGTGGCGACAGGGTCTCGAACACTGAAGCTTTCTTT. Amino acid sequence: CASSGDRVSNTEAFF.

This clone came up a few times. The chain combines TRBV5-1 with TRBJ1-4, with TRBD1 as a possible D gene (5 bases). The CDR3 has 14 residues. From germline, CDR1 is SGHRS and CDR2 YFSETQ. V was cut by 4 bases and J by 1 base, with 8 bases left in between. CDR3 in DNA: TGCGCCAGCAGCCCCAGGGTAACTAATGAAAAACTGTTTTTT. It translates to CASSPRVTNEKLFF.

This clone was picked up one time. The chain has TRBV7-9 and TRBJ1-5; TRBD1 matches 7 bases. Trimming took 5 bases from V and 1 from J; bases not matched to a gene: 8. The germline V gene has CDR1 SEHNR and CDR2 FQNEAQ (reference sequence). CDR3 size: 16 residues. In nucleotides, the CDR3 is TGTGCCAGCAGCGCGACCGGGACAGTAAGCAATCAGCCCCAGCATTTT. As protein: CASSATGTVSNQPQHF.

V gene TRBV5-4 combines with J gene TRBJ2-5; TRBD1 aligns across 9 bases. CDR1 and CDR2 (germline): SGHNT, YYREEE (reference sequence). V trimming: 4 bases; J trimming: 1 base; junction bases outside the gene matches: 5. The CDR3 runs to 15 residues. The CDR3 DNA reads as TGTGCCAGCAGCCCCGGGACAGGGCTCCAAGAGACCCAGTACTTC. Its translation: CASSPGTGLQETQYF.

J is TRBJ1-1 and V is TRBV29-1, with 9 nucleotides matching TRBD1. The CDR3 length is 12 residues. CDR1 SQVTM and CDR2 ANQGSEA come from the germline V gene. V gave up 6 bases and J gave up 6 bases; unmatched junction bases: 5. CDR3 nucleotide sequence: TGCAGCGTGGACAGGGGAGGGGCTGAAGCTTTCTTT. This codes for CSVDRGGAEAFF.

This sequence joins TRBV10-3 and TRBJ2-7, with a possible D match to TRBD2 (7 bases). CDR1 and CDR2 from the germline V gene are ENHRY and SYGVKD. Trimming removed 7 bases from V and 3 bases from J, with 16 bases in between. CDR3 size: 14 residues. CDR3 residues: CAITLGGAGYEQYF. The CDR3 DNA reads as TGTGCCATCACCTTGGGGGGGGCAGGCTACGAGCAGTACTTC.

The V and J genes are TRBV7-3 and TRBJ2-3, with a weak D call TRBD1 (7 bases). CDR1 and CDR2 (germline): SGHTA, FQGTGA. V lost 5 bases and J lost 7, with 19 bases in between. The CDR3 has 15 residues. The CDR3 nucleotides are TGTGCCAGCAGCCCACAGGGGTTGGGAGGTTATACGCAGTATTTT. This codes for CASSPQGLGGYTQYF.

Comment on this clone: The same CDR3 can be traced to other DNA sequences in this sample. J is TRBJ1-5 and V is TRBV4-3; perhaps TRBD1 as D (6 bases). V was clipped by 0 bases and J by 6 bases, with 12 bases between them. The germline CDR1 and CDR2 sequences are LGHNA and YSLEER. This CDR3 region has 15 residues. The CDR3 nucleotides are TGCGCCAGCAGCCAAGATCGGGGGGGCGGTCAGCCCCAGCATTTT. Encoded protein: CASSQDRGGGQPQHF.

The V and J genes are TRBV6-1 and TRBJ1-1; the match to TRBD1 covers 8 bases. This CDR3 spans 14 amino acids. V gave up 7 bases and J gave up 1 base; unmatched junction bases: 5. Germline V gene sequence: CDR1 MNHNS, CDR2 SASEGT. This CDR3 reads CASKSGQANTEAFF. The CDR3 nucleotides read TGTGCCAGCAAGTCGGGACAGGCGAACACTGAAGCTTTCTTT.

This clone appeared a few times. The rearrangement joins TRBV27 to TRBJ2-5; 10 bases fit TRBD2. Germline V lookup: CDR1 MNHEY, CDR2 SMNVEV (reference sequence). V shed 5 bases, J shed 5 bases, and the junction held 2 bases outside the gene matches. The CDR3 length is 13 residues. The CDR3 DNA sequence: TGTGCCAGCAGTACGGGACTAGCGGAGACCCAGTACTTC. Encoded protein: CASSTGLAETQYF.

The CDR3 region has the DNA TGTGCCAGCAGCCAAGGCCGGACAGGGAGCTACGAGCAGTACTTC. It encodes CASSQGRTGSYEQYF. The V gene is TRBV14, the J gene TRBJ2-7, with TRBD1 matching 8 bases. This CDR3 has 15 residues. Germline CDR1 and CDR2: SGHDN and FVKESK. After removal of 1 base from V and 3 bases from J, the junction contained 5 bases not matched to a gene.

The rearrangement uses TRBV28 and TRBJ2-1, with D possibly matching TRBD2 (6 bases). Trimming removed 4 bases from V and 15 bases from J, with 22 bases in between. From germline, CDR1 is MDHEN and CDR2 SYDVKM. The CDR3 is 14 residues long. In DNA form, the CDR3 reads TGTGCCAGCAGTTCTCCCCCACCGGGACTCAGTGGGTTCTTC. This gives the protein CASSSPPPGLSGFF. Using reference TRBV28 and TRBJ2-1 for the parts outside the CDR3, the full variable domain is DVKVTQSSRYLVKRTGEKVFLECVQDMDHENMFWYRQDPGLGLRLIYFSYDVKMKEKGDIPEGYSVSREKKERFSLILESASTNQTSMYLCASSSPPPGLSGFFGPGTRLTVL.

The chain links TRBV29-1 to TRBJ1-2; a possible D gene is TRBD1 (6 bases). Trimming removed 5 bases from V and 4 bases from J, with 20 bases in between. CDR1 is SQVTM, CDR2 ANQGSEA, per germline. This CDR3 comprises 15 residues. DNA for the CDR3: TGCAGCGTTAATATTCAGGGGAAGGTGGGCTATGGCTACACCTTC. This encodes CSVNIQGKVGYGYTF.

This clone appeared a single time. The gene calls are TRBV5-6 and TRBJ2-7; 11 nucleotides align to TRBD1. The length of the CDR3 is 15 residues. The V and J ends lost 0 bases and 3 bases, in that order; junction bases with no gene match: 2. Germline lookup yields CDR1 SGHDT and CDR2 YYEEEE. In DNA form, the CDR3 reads TGTGCCAGCAGCTTGGGCGGGACAGGGGGCTACGAGCAGTACTTC. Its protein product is CASSLGGTGGYEQYF.

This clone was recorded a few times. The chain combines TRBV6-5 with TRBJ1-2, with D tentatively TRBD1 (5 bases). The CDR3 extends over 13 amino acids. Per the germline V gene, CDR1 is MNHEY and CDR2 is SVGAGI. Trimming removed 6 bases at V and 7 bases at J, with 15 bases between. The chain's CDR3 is CASSKAGLVGYTF. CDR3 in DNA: TGTGCCAGCAGCAAGGCGGGGCTGGTTGGCTACACCTTC.

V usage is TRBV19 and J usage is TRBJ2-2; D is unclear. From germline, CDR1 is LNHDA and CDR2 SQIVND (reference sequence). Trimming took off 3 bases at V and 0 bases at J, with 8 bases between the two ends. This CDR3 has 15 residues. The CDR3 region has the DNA TGTGCCAGTAGTATGTTACTACCGAACACCGGGGAGCTGTTTTTT. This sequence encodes CASSMLLPNTGELFF.

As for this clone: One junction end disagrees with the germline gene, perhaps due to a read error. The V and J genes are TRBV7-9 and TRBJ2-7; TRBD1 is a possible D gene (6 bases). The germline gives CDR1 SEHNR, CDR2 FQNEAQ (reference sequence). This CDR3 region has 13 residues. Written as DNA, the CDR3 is TGTGCCAGCAGCTCCTCTCTCCGGGACAAACTTAACTTC. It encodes CASSSSLRDKLNF.

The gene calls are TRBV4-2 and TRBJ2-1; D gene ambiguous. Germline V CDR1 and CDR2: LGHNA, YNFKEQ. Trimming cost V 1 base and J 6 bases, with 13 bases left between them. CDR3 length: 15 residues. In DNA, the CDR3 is TGTGCCAGCAGCCAAGTATCAATAACCGGCAATGAGCAGTTCTTC. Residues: CASSQVSITGNEQFF.